These 15 T cell receptor beta chains were all obtained from the same sample, sequenced in a study of blood T cell repertoires in COVID-19. The table came from immunoSEQ multiplex PCR; TCRdb's copy has only in-frame clones and leaves some out. The table shows 9,100 or so clones, with about 86% occurring only once. The sample comprised peripheral blood. The source of these receptors is a human donor with active COVID-19. The donor label of this sample is uncertain.

This chain joins TRBV9 and TRBJ1-1; TRBD1 is a possible D gene (5 bases). This CDR3 spans 15 amino acids. The V and J ends lost 0 bases and 4 bases respectively, with 13 bases between them. Germline lookup yields CDR1 SGDLS and CDR2 YYNGEE. CDR3 loop: CASSVVQEGSTEAFF. DNA for the CDR3: TGTGCCAGCAGCGTAGTACAGGAGGGGAGCACTGAAGCTTTCTTT.

The chain recombines TRBV9 with TRBJ1-4; 8 nucleotides align to TRBD1. V shed 4 bases and J 2 bases; nucleotides not matched to a gene: 4. CDR1 is SGDLS and CDR2 is YYNGEE in the germline V gene. The CDR3 is made up of 15 amino acids. The CDR3 nucleotides are TGTGCCAGCAGCCCCGACAGGGGTACTAATGAAAAACTGTTTTTT. Translating gives CASSPDRGTNEKLFF.

This chain uses TRBV2 with TRBJ1-2; 9 bases align to TRBD1. The CDR3 covers 15 residues. J was trimmed by 8 bases and V by 2 bases; bases with no gene match: 9. The germline gives CDR1 SNHLY, CDR2 FYNNEI. The chain's CDR3 is CASSESVQGAQGYTF. The CDR3 bases are TGTGCCAGCAGTGAATCGGTACAGGGGGCGCAAGGCTACACCTTC.

This chain connects TRBV4-1 to TRBJ2-1; 14 positions match TRBD2. Trimming at V came to 1 base and at J to 7 bases, leaving 3 bases not matched to a gene. The length of the CDR3 is 16 residues. Germline lookup yields CDR1 MGHRA and CDR2 YSYEKL. The CDR3 sequence is CASSQGLAGGQNEQFF. The DNA of the CDR3 is TGCGCCAGCAGCCAAGGACTAGCGGGGGGGCAAAATGAGCAGTTCTTC.

The chain uses TRBV10-3 and TRBJ1-1, with D possibly TRBD1 on 6 matching bases. The CDR3 spans 13 residues. Germline CDR1 is ENHRY and CDR2 is SYGVKD. Trimming took 1 base from V and 5 from J, leaving 8 bases between them. The CDR3 region is CAISELGTTEAFF. The DNA of the CDR3 is TGTGCCATCAGTGAGTTAGGGACAACTGAAGCTTTCTTT.

The CDR3 spells CASSQTVEQYF. The CDR3 DNA follows: TGTGCCAGCAGCCAAACGGTCGAGCAGTACTTC. The chain is built from TRBV3-1 (or the pseudogene TRBV3-2) and TRBJ2-7; D is ambiguous. CDR1 and CDR2 from the germline V gene are LGHDT and YNNKEL (reference sequence). The CDR3 contains 11 residues. Trimming pared 2 bases from V and 6 bases from J, leaving 5 bases between.

This chain connects TRBV19 to TRBJ2-6; D perhaps matches TRBD2 (5 bases). Trimming took 1 base from V and 0 from J, leaving 10 bases between them. Germline lookup yields CDR1 LNHDA and CDR2 SQIVND (reference sequence). This CDR3 region has 17 residues. The CDR3 loop reads CASSIVRGSSGANVLTF. CDR3 nucleotide sequence: TGTGCCAGTAGTATAGTTCGGGGATCCTCTGGGGCCAACGTCCTGACTTTC.

The chain carries TRBV19 and TRBJ1-2, with TRBD1 identical over 10 bases. Germline CDR1 reads LNHDA; CDR2 reads SQIVND (reference sequence). The junction had 10 bases not matched to a gene; V was cut back by 7 bases and J by 8 bases. There are 14 residues in the CDR3. The CDR3 region is CASTGTGVRWGYTF. CDR3 DNA: TGTGCCAGTACCGGGACAGGGGTTCGCTGGGGCTACACCTTC.

The chain carries TRBV19 and TRBJ2-7; 9 bases are shared with TRBD1. CDR1 and CDR2 (germline): LNHDA, SQIVND (reference sequence). CDR3 length: 16 residues. V was pared by 8 bases and J by 3 bases, with 14 bases of the junction left unmatched. The CDR3, as DNA: TGTGCCAGTTACCGGGACAGGGCCCGGAGGGACTACGAGCAGTACGTC. Its translation is CASYRDRARRDYEQYV.

A single count supports this clone. This chain links TRBV5-1 with TRBJ2-1; 7 bases line up with TRBD2. Germline V gives CDR1 SGHRS, CDR2 YFSETQ. The CDR3 consists of 14 residues. Trimming took 4 bases from V and 2 from J; bases not matched to a gene: 3. Here the CDR3 reads CASSPSGTYNEQFF. The CDR3 nucleotides are TGCGCCAGCAGCCCGAGCGGGACCTACAATGAGCAGTTCTTC.

This chain links TRBV4-3 with TRBJ1-6; 8 positions agree with TRBD1. Trimming took 3 bases from V and 3 from J; bases not matched to a gene: 13. The CDR3 is 19 residues long. Looked up from germline, CDR1 is LGHNA and CDR2 is YSLEER. Written as DNA, the CDR3 is TGCGCCAGCAGCCAGCTCTCGGACAGGGAAGAAGGCTATAATTCACCCCTCCACTTT. Its translation: CASSQLSDREEGYNSPLHF.

This clone has just one count. The chain recombines TRBV19 with TRBJ1-3, with 8 bases fitting TRBD1. V lost 3 bases to trimming and J lost 1 base; unmatched junction nucleotides: 11. Germline V lookup: CDR1 LNHDA, CDR2 SQIVND (reference sequence). The CDR3 runs to 18 residues. CDR3 protein: CASSIGGTGWISGNTIYF. CDR3 nucleotide sequence: TGTGCCAGTAGTATTGGCGGGACAGGTTGGATTTCTGGAAACACCATATATTTT.

V usage is TRBV5-1 and J usage is TRBJ1-2; the D is unclear. CDR3 length equals 14 residues. V lost 4 bases, J lost 2 bases, and 12 bases lay in between. In germline, CDR1 is SGHRS, CDR2 YFSETQ. The DNA for the CDR3 is TGCGCCAGCAGCCCTTTCTCCGAGAACTATGGCTACACCTTC. It translates to CASSPFSENYGYTF.

This rearrangement joins TRBV3-1 (or the pseudogene TRBV3-2) to TRBJ1-1; 8 bases match TRBD1. Germline trimming cut 4 bases from V and 5 bases from J; bases unmatched to any gene: 9. Germline lookup yields CDR1 LGHDT and CDR2 YNNKEL (reference sequence). This CDR3 is built from 15 residues. The CDR3: CASSRLTQGETEAFF. The CDR3 nucleotides read TGTGCCAGCAGCCGTCTGACACAGGGGGAAACTGAAGCTTTCTTT.

The V gene is TRBV6-5, the J gene TRBJ1-2; TRBD1 matches at 7 bases. This CDR3 spans 13 amino acids. CDR1 is MNHEY, CDR2 SVGAGI, per germline. With V trimmed by 10 bases and J by 0 bases, 5 bases remained unmatched. The CDR3 DNA reads as TGTGCCATCCGACAGGGAGCTAACTATGGCTACACCTTC. Translated, it gives CAIRQGANYGYTF.